This TCR beta chain was retrieved from a study of T-cell reconstitution after alpha-beta-depleted transplantation in children. Study-wide findings and caveats: Elevated TCRbeta diversity at day 60 was traced, in some patients, to surviving recipient T cells and thymic progenitors. Expanded clones from the graft, numbering several hundred, reportedly supplied alpha-beta T cells about two months after transplant. T-cell counts and diversity were attributed mostly to newly produced T cells one year after transplant.

This clonotype showed up many times. Its antigen is not known. It was with unique molecular identifiers that the TCRbeta library was prepared. From the PCR reads, TCRdb called clonotypes with MiXCR, one entry per CDR3 protein. The data contain roughly 70,000 distinct CDR3 sequences, roughly 4.4% of them seen just once; the ten biggest clones take up over 15%. Trimming cost V 3 bases and J 0 bases; bases outside gene matches: 15. The CDR3 totals 21 residues. Germline CDR1 and CDR2: SGHTA and FQGNSA. The TCR was taken from a boy less than two years old who had a stem cell transplant for acute myeloid leukemia, so the T cells may come from the graft donor. The material was PBMCs, mostly from graft donor cells, obtained 180 days after TCRalphabeta/CD19-depleted stem cell transplant. This chain uses TRBV7-2 with TRBJ2-6, with TRBD2 matching over 9 bases. The CDR3 protein is CASSFRTIAGTSLSGANVLTF. CDR3 bases: TGTGCCAGCAGCTTTCGAACCATAGCGGGGACTAGCCTCTCTGGGGCCAACGTCCTGACTTTC.